These 23 T cell receptor beta chains came from one sample sequenced in a study of vaccination and CD4 T cells after COVID-19. Sequence data for DNA of cultured CD4+ T cells were generated by the Oncomine TCR Beta short-read assay. MiXCR, applied by TCRdb to the PCR reads, yields one record per CDR3 protein. This table has roughly 10,000 distinct CDR3 sequences, just over 60% appearing once. No antigen has been identified for these receptors. Stated treatment: approximately 9-day PBMC culture with coronavirus spike peptide pools or control peptides (ViraFEST assay). Sequenced input: CD4+ T cells from blood, cultured in vitro. The source of these receptors is a human donor who had recovered from COVID-19.

This clonotype turned up a few times. The gene calls are TRBV24-1 and TRBJ1-5; D might be TRBD1 (5 bases). Trimming removed 4 bases at V and 7 bases at J, with 16 bases between. There are 15 residues in the CDR3. Germline values: CDR1 KGHDR, CDR2 SFDVKD. The CDR3 loop reads CATSDQGGLGQPQHF. The CDR3 nucleotides are TGTGCCACCAGTGACCAGGGTGGTCTGGGGCAGCCCCAGCATTTT.

The CDR3 sequence is CSALQGNIQYF. DNA of the CDR3: TGCAGTGCTTTACAGGGAAACATTCAGTACTTC. The chain recombines TRBV20-1 with TRBJ2-4, with D perhaps TRBD1 (6 bases). V gave up 5 bases and J gave up 6 bases, with 8 bases separating them. Germline CDR1 DFQATT, CDR2 SNEGSKA (reference sequence). This CDR3 contains 11 residues.

This clonotype showed up just a few times. The chain's CDR3 is CASSLEGGLAGSYEQYF. The CDR3 DNA reads as TGTGCCAGCAGCTTAGAAGGGGGACTAGCGGGATCCTACGAGCAGTACTTC. The V call is TRBV7-9, the J call TRBJ2-7; TRBD2 agrees at 13 bases. V lost 1 base and J lost 1; bases outside the gene matches: 4. Germline CDR1 SEHNR, CDR2 FQNEAQ (reference sequence). The CDR3 is 17 residues long.

The J gene is TRBJ2-7, the V gene TRBV28, with unresolved D. There are 13 residues in the CDR3. CDR1 is MDHEN, CDR2 SYDVKM, per germline. V was clipped by 2 bases and J by 4 bases, with 9 bases between them. The CDR3 loop is CASSLRAPYEQYF. DNA for the CDR3: TGTGCCAGCAGTTTAAGGGCTCCATACGAGCAGTACTTC. The whole variable domain, filled in from reference TRBV28 and TRBJ2-7, reads DVKVTQSSRYLVKRTGEKVFLECVQDMDHENMFWYRQDPGLGLRLIYFSYDVKMKEKGDIPEGYSVSREKKERFSLILESASTNQTSMYLCASSLRAPYEQYFGPGTRLTVT.

This clonotype was detected only a few times. This chain uses TRBV7-2 with TRBJ2-3; unclear D gene. The length of the CDR3 is 14 residues. V was trimmed by 4 bases and J by 2 bases, leaving 10 bases between them. Per germline, CDR1 SGHTA and CDR2 FQGNSA. CDR3: CASSSRQYTDTQYF. The DNA of the CDR3 is TGTGCCAGCAGCTCCCGGCAGTACACAGATACGCAGTATTTT. Full variable domain (remainder filled in from reference TRBV7-2 and TRBJ2-3): GAGVSQSPSNKVTEKGKDVELRCDPISGHTALYWYRQSLGQGLEFLIYFQGNSAPDKSGLPSDRFSAERTGGSVSTLTIQRTQQEDSAVYLCASSSRQYTDTQYFGPGTRLTVL.

This clonotype was counted a few times. The gene calls are TRBV27 and TRBJ1-2; D is undetermined. The CDR3 totals 16 residues. Germline CDR1 is MNHEY and CDR2 is SMNVEV (reference sequence). V lost 5 bases to trimming and J lost 6 bases, with 22 bases between them. As DNA, the CDR3 is TGTGCCAGCAGTCCCCCCCTTGGTGTAGGGCTAGATGGCTACACCTTC. It encodes CASSPPLGVGLDGYTF.

This chain joins TRBV6-2 or TRBV6-3 and TRBJ2-1, with D possibly TRBD2 on 6 matching bases. Trimming took off 5 bases at V and 10 bases at J, with 15 bases between the two ends. Germline CDR1 reads MNHEY; CDR2 reads SVGEGT. This CDR3 spans 13 amino acids. The CDR3 loop reads CASSPPTRGEQFF. CDR3 DNA: TGTGCCAGCAGTCCTCCTACCCGGGGGGAGCAGTTCTTC.

The rearrangement links TRBV3-1 to TRBJ2-2, with TRBD1 matching over 7 bases. The CDR3 contains 17 residues. V lost 3 bases, J lost 6 bases, and 13 bases stayed unmatched. The germline gives CDR1 LGHDT, CDR2 YNNKEL (reference sequence). The CDR3 DNA follows: TGTGCCAGCAGCCAGAACGACAGGGAGAAACGGTCCGGGGAGCTGTTTTTT. Encoded protein: CASSQNDREKRSGELFF.

This clonotype showed up just a few times. The chain carries TRBV18 and TRBJ1-5; 8 bases fit TRBD1. The CDR3 covers 15 residues. The germline V gene has CDR1 KGHSH and CDR2 LQKENI. V shed 6 bases and J 2 bases; nucleotides not matched to a gene: 6. The CDR3 nucleotides read TGTGCCAGCTCTCCTGACAGGGGAGGCAATCAGCCCCAGCATTTT. Translating gives CASSPDRGGNQPQHF.

This clonotype is labeled large (0.1 to 1%). The genes are TRBV7-2 and TRBJ2-7; D is unclear. CDR1 SGHTA and CDR2 FQGNSA come from the germline V gene. CDR3 size: 15 residues. Trimming cost V 2 bases and J 2 bases, with 13 bases left between them. This CDR3 is CASSLLSTETYEQYF. The CDR3, as DNA: TGTGCCAGCAGCTTATTAAGCACGGAGACCTACGAGCAGTACTTC.

This clonotype was detected only a few times. CDR3 nucleotides: TGCAGTGCTAGGGACAGAAGAAATTCACCCCTCCACTTT. Amino acids: CSARDRRNSPLHF. The chain couples TRBV20-1 to TRBJ1-6; TRBD1 might be the D (6 bases). The ends were cut back, 3 bases at V and 7 bases at J, with 10 bases in the middle. The CDR3 is 13 residues long. Germline V lookup: CDR1 DFQATT, CDR2 SNEGSKA (reference sequence).

V and J are TRBV7-9 and TRBJ1-3; weak D call: TRBD1 (5 bases). Trimming left V 5 bases short and J 0 bases short, with 11 bases between. The germline gives CDR1 SEHNR, CDR2 FQNEAQ (reference sequence). CDR3 length equals 15 residues. CDR3 sequence: CASSLQGPSGNTIYF. CDR3 in DNA: TGTGCCAGCAGCCTCCAGGGCCCCTCTGGAAACACCATATATTTT.

CDR3 loop: CAIAREGSRADTQYF. The CDR3 DNA is TGTGCCATCGCCCGGGAGGGATCCAGGGCAGATACGCAGTATTTT. The V and J genes are TRBV10-3 and TRBJ2-3; TRBD2 agrees at 8 bases. The CDR3 is made up of 15 amino acids. Germline values: CDR1 ENHRY, CDR2 SYGVKD. V gave up 8 bases and J gave up 4 bases; unmatched junction bases: 11.

This chain connects TRBV7-2 to TRBJ1-2; 9 bases line up with TRBD1. Germline V gene sequence: CDR1 SGHTA, CDR2 FQGNSA. J was trimmed by 4 bases and V by 4 bases; bases with no gene match: 10. This CDR3 region has 16 residues. The CDR3 DNA follows: TGTGCCAGCAGCTCTCAAAACAGGGGGCCCGGCTATGGCTACACCTTC. Its protein product is CASSSQNRGPGYGYTF.

V and J are TRBV7-2 and TRBJ1-5; D gene uncertain. The germline CDR1 and CDR2 sequences are SGHTA and FQGNSA. The CDR3 is 13 residues long. The ends were cut back, 5 bases at V and 7 bases at J, with 12 bases in the middle. The CDR3 reads CASSMSVEQPQHF. The CDR3 nucleotides read TGTGCCAGCAGCATGTCCGTGGAACAGCCCCAGCATTTT.

To note about this clonotype: One end of the junction varies from germline; a read error may be responsible. V gene TRBV20-1 combines with J gene TRBJ1-2, with D perhaps matching TRBD1 (6 bases). CDR1 DFQATT and CDR2 SNEGSKA come from the germline V gene (reference sequence). This CDR3 region has 14 residues. The CDR3 is CSARGGREDYGYTF. DNA of the CDR3: TGCAGTGCGAGAGGGGGGCGAGAAGACTATGGCTACACCTTC.

Only a few counts were recorded for this clonotype. The gene calls are TRBV20-1 and TRBJ1-1; D might be TRBD1 (6 bases). The germline CDR1 and CDR2 sequences are DFQATT and SNEGSKA (reference sequence). The CDR3 consists of 13 residues. V lost 0 bases, J lost 9 bases, and 14 bases lay in between. The CDR3 protein is CSAREQGQRQAFF. In nucleotides, the CDR3 is TGCAGTGCTAGAGAACAGGGACAAAGACAAGCTTTCTTT.

The chain uses TRBV19 and TRBJ2-5; 9 bases align to TRBD2. This CDR3 has 16 residues. V shed 3 bases and J 5 bases; nucleotides not matched to a gene: 10. Germline CDR1 and CDR2: LNHDA and SQIVND (reference sequence). The CDR3: CASSMISGSRVETQYF. CDR3 DNA sequence: TGTGCCAGTAGTATGATTAGCGGGAGTAGGGTGGAGACCCAGTACTTC. Combining the CDR3 with reference TRBV19 and TRBJ2-5 gives the whole variable domain DGGITQSPKYLFRKEGQNVTLSCEQNLNHDAMYWYRQDPGQGLRLIYYSQIVNDFQKGDIAEGYSVSREKKESFPLTVTSAQKNPTAFYLCASSMISGSRVETQYFGPGTRLLVL.

The CDR3 loop is CASSLNRGFNYGYTF. The CDR3, as DNA: TGTGCCAGCAGCTTAAACAGGGGCTTTAACTATGGCTACACCTTC. The rearrangement joins TRBV7-2 to TRBJ1-2; TRBD1 matches at 7 bases. The V segment lost 2 bases and the J segment 1 base; nucleotides outside the gene matches: 4. The CDR3 length is 15 residues. Germline values: CDR1 SGHTA, CDR2 FQGNSA.

The gene calls are TRBV5-1 and TRBJ1-2; perhaps TRBD1 as D (6 bases). CDR3 length equals 13 residues. Per the germline V gene, CDR1 is SGHRS and CDR2 is YFSETQ. Deletions cut 4 bases from V and 1 base from J, with 8 bases between. The CDR3 spells CASSQGNNYGYTF. CDR3 DNA sequence: TGCGCCAGCAGCCAGGGGAATAACTATGGCTACACCTTC.

There are a few counts of this clonotype. The V and J genes are TRBV6-5 and TRBJ1-5; a possible D gene is TRBD1 (5 bases). This CDR3 region has 15 residues. Trimming cost V 0 bases and J 7 bases, with 13 bases left between them. The V gene's germline CDR1 is MNHEY and CDR2 SVGAGI. The CDR3 bases are TGTGCCAGCAGTTACTCGGGGGGGAAGGGCCAGCCCCAGCATTTT. This sequence encodes CASSYSGGKGQPQHF.

The chain carries TRBV7-2 and TRBJ1-1; D is undetermined. Trimming left V 3 bases short and J 1 base short, with 9 bases between. CDR3 size: 14 residues. Germline CDR1 SGHTA, CDR2 FQGNSA. The CDR3 loop is CASSFGPTNTEAFF. CDR3 nucleotide sequence: TGTGCCAGCAGCTTCGGACCCACGAACACTGAAGCTTTCTTT. The whole variable domain, remainder taken from reference TRBV7-2 and TRBJ1-1, is GAGVSQSPSNKVTEKGKDVELRCDPISGHTALYWYRQSLGQGLEFLIYFQGNSAPDKSGLPSDRFSAERTGGSVSTLTIQRTQQEDSAVYLCASSFGPTNTEAFFGQGTRLTVV.

This clonotype was seen only a few times. V is TRBV27 and J is TRBJ1-1; D uncertain. Germline lookup yields CDR1 MNHEY and CDR2 SMNVEV (reference sequence). This CDR3 region has 17 residues. V lost 7 bases, J lost 1 base, and 22 bases lay in between. The CDR3, as DNA: TGTGCCAGCATCCCGATGGACCCGAACCTCCAGAACACTGAAGCTTTCTTT. Translated, it gives CASIPMDPNLQNTEAFF.